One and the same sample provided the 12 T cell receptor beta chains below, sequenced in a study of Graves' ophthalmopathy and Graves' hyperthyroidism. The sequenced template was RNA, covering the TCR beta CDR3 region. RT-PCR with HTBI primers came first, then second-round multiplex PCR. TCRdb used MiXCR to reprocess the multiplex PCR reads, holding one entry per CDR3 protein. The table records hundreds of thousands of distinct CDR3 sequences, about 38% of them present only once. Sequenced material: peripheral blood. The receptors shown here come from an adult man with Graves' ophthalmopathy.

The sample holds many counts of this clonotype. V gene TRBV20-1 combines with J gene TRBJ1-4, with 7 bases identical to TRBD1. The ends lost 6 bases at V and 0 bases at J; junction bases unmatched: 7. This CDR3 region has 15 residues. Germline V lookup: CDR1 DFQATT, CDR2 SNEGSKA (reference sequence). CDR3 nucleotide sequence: TGCAGTGCCAGGGGGGTGAGGTCAACTAATGAAAAACTGTTTTTT. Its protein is CSARGVRSTNEKLFF.

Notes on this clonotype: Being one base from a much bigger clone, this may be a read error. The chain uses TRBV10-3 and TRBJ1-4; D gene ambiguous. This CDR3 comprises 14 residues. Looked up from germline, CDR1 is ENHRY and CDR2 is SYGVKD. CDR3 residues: CASSYGSGDEKLFF. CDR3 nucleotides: TGTGCCAGCAGTTACGGAAGCGGGGATGAAAAACTGTTTTTT.

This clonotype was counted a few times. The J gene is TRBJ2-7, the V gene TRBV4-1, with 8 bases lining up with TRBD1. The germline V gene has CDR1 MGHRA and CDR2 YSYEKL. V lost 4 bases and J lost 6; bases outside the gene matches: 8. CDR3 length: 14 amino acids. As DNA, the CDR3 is TGCGCCAGCAGCCCTGGGACAGGTTTTATCGAGCAGTACTTC. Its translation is CASSPGTGFIEQYF.

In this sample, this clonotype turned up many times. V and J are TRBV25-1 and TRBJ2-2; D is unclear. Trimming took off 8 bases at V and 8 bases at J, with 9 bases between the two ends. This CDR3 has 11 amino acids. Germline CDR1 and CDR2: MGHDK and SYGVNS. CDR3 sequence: CASSVVGELFF. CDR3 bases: TGTGCCAGCTCGGTGGTGGGGGAGCTGTTTTTT.

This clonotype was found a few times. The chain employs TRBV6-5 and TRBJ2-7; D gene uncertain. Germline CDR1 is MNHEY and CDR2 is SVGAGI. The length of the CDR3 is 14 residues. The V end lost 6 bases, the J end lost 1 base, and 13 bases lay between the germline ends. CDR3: CASRYIEGSYEQYF. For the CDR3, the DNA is TGTGCCAGCAGGTACATTGAAGGGTCCTACGAGCAGTACTTC.

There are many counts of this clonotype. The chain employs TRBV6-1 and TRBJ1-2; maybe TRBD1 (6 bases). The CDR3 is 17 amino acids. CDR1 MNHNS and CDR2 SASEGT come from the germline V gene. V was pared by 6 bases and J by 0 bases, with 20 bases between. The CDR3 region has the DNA TGTGCCAGCAGAGACCCGGACAGCCAATATCCTAACTATGGCTACACCTTC. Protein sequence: CASRDPDSQYPNYGYTF.

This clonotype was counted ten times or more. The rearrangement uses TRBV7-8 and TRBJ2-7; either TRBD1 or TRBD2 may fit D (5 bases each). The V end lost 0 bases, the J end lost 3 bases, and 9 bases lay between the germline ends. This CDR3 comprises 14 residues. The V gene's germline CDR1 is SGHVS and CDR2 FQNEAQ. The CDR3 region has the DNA TGTGCCAGCAGCTTAGCTGGGGGACGCTACGAGCAGTACTTC. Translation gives CASSLAGGRYEQYF.

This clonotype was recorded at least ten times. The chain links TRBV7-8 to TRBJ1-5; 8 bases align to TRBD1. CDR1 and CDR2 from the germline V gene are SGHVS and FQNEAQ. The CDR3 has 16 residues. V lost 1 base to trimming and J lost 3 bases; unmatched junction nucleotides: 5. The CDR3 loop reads CASSLGAGGTNQPQHF. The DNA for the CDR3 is TGTGCCAGCAGCTTAGGGGCAGGGGGCACCAATCAGCCCCAGCATTTT. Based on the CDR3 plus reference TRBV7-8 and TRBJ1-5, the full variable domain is GAGVSQSPRYKVAKRGQDVALRCDPISGHVSLFWYQQALGQGPEFLTYFQNEAQLDKSGLPSDRFFAERPEGSVSTLKIQRTQQEDSAVYLCASSLGAGGTNQPQHFGDGTRLSIL.

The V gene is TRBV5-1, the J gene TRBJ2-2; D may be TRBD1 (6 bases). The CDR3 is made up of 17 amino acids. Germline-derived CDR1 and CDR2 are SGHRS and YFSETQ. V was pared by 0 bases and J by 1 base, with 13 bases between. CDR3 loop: CASSLASGGWNTGELFF. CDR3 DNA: TGCGCCAGCAGCTTGGCCAGTGGGGGCTGGAACACCGGGGAGCTGTTTTTT.

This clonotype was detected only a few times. The CDR3 sequence: CASSMWFSRGLNQPQHF. DNA of the CDR3: TGTGCCAGTAGTATGTGGTTTAGCAGGGGCTTGAATCAGCCCCAGCATTTT. The chain recombines TRBV19 with TRBJ1-5; possible D gene TRBD1, 6 bases. V lost 3 bases and J 4 bases, leaving 19 bases between the germline ends. Germline V CDR1 and CDR2: LNHDA, SQIVND (reference sequence). The CDR3 length is 17 residues.

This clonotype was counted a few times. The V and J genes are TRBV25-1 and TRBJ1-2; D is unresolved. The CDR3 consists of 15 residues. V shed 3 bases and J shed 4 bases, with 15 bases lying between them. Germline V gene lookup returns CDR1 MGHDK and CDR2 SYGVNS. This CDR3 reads CASSEAAWVTYGYTF. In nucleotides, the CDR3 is TGTGCCAGCAGTGAGGCAGCATGGGTTACCTATGGCTACACCTTC.

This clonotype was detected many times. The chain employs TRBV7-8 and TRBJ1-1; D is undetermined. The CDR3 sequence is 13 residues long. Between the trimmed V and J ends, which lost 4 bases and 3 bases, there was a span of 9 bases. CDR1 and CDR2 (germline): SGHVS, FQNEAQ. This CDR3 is CASSSGRDTEAFF. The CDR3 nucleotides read TGTGCCAGCAGCTCCGGTCGGGACACTGAAGCTTTCTTT.